This T cell receptor (beta chain) was captured by sequencing in a study of T cells in women clearing cervical HPV infection. For the study at large: Cases were women with histologically confirmed HPV16-related CIN3 or worse, including a couple of invasive cancers.

Germline lookup yields CDR1 SGHRS and CDR2 YFSETQ. The CDR3 extends over 14 amino acids. The trim removed 5 bases at V and 5 bases at J, leaving 9 bases unmatched. A note on this clone: The sequence runs out 3 residues before the end of the CDR3; the remainder is reconstructed from the germline J gene.

Dot-blot hybridization genotyped cervical HPV amplified with MY09/MY11 PCR. The assay was immunoSEQ multiplex PCR, and TCRdb's table has in-frame clones only and misses some. The table lists approximately 33,000 clones. Sequencing was done on a sample of blood buffy coat. The receptor was derived from a woman aged 18 to 75 with a cervical HPV16 infection that either progressed to CIN3+ or cleared (not recorded which). The chain links TRBV5-1 to TRBJ2-7; 8 bases map to TRBD1. The CDR3 reads CASSSGTGFHEQYF. Incomplete CDR3 DNA: TGCGCCAGCAGTTCCGGGACAGGCTTCCACGAG.